Reported below is one T cell receptor beta chain. This clonotype was recorded a few times. Its antigen remains unidentified. No base qualities exist here, and no much larger clone lies one base off it. This specimen belongs to a study of response to subunit inactivated influenza vaccine listed by TCRdb under 2018. As for the study more broadly: The study used deep quantitative T cell receptor repertoire profiling to track responses to a trivalent subunit inactivated influenza vaccine. What the study reported, not specific to this receptor: It was suggested by the authors that each seasonal influenza vaccination may recruit only a limited number of new T cells.

Library creation used RT-PCR. Sequencing was carried out with an Illumina HiSeq 2500. The raw public reads went through TCRdb reprocessing: fastp at Q25, MiXCR clone calling, in-frame beta chains kept. Records with the same CDR3 protein are collapsed into one entry carrying the most frequent genes and DNA. This sample comprises about 170,000 distinct CDR3 sequences, roughly 12% of them detected only once. The ten top clones hold less than 30% of the sample. These data were also filed under a second study, of T cells expressing NK-cell markers. According to the second study: TCR beta cDNA libraries were made by 5'RACE template switching that added a universal primer site and unique molecular identifiers. In sorted CD3+CD56+NKG2C+, CD3+CD56+NKG2C- and CD3+CD56-NKG2C+ T-cell subsets from 8 or 9 donors, TCR beta-chain repertoires were profiled. Among the eight sequenced donors, seven were HCMV-seropositive and one was HCMV-seronegative. To restrict sorting to alphabetaTCR-expressing T cells, an anti-gammadeltaTCR antibody was added in several experiments. In six donors, the dominant CD3+CD56+NKG2C+ clonotypes were among the top 10 CD8+ clonotypes and accounted for about 1.0-8% of CD8+ T cells. Those dominant clonotypes were again the most abundant among CD3+CD56-NKG2C+ cells in a few donors, at about 25-65%. It remained unclear whether the expanded NKG2C-expressing T cell clones were specific for HCMV antigens. Randomly selected healthy volunteers, three men and five women, were used as the eight sequenced donors. To determine HCMV serostatus, a commercial ELISA kit was used to detect HCMV-specific IgG in serum. Peripheral blood mononuclear cells were isolated from blood by Ficoll density gradient centrifugation. Using Miltenyi isolation kits, CD4+ and CD8+ T cells were isolated from PBMC through magnetic immunoseparation. cDNA synthesis was primed from the TCR beta constant segment, followed by two successive PCR amplification steps. The libraries were sequenced on Illumina HiSeq 2000/2500, MiSeq or NextSeq, producing 2 x 150 bp reads. MIGEC was used to demultiplex reads and group reads by UMI, and MiTCR was used to assemble and quantify clonotypes. To remove erroneous sequences, TCR cDNA sequences were retained only when supported by two or more reads. Downstream repertoire analysis used the tcR package, and clonotypes were matched across fractions by CDR3 nucleotide sequence plus V segment. VDJmatch was used to annotate antigen specificity against VDJdb, with one amino acid substitution allowed in CDR3.

Source: CD8+ T cells sorted from PBMCs, taken 12 days after vaccination. This TCR was recovered from a man aged 50-60 years who received an inactivated influenza vaccine. Donor details come from another sample of the same person, matched by shared clones.

The DNA sequence is as follows: TGTGCCAGTAGTATCCGGCCGGGACAGGATGGCTACACCTTC. It is translated as CASSIRPGQDGYTF. This sequence uses TRBV19 and TRBJ1-2, with TRBD1 matching 8 junction bases. For CDR1 and CDR2, the germline V gene (reference sequence) lists LNHDA and SQIVND. At the junction V is shortened by 3 bases and J by 6 bases; bases outside the gene matches: 6. Spanning cysteine to phenylalanine, the CDR3 consists of 14 amino acids. Only CDR3 DNA remains: 42 bases, in frame from the first base.